The 26 T cell receptor beta chains reported below all come from one sample, sequenced in a study of CD4 T cells in relation to SARS-CoV-2 and coronaviruses. The unexposed donors gave CD4+ T cells in about 2010-2018, prior to COVID-19. After around nine days of culture, CD4+ T cells were isolated. The assay was immunoSEQ multiplex PCR, and TCRdb's table has in-frame clones only and misses some. This sample has approximately 19,000 clones; 76% occur once, and the top ten carry roughly 15%. These TCRs' antigens remain unknown. Sequences were obtained from CD4+ T cells from PBMCs, cultured in vitro. The receptors derive from a human donor in good health.

The chain is built from TRBV3-1 (or the pseudogene TRBV3-2) and TRBJ2-1; 8 bases agree with TRBD2. The CDR3 length is 15 residues. CDR1 and CDR2 (germline): LGHDT, YNNKEL (reference sequence). J was trimmed by 6 bases and V by 1 base; bases with no gene match: 5. The CDR3, as DNA: TGTGCCAGCAGCCAAGTGAGACTAGCGTCCAATGAGCAGTTCTTC. It specifies CASSQVRLASNEQFF.

The V gene is TRBV24-1, the J gene TRBJ2-2, with TRBD2 identical over 8 bases. The length of the CDR3 is 16 residues. The germline CDR1 and CDR2 sequences are KGHDR and SFDVKD. J was trimmed by 1 base and V by 4 bases; bases with no gene match: 4. CDR3 amino acids: CATSDPGGENTGELFF. CDR3 DNA sequence: TGTGCCACCAGTGACCCCGGGGGGGAGAACACCGGGGAGCTGTTTTTT.

The sample holds a few counts of this clone. The chain uses TRBV30 and TRBJ1-2; D is ambiguous. V was trimmed by 0 bases and J by 11 bases, leaving 10 bases between them. This CDR3 contains 11 residues. Germline V gene sequence: CDR1 GTSNPN, CDR2 SVGIG (reference sequence). CDR3 loop: CAWSVSRTYTF. The CDR3 region has the DNA TGTGCCTGGAGTGTATCTCGAACTTACACCTTC.

This clone was counted only a few times. This sequence joins TRBV7-3 and TRBJ2-7; TRBD1 agrees at 8 bases. Germline CDR1 SGHTA, CDR2 FQGTGA. V lost 5 bases, J lost 4 bases, and 7 bases stayed unmatched. The CDR3 extends over 14 amino acids. CDR3 sequence: CASSRDRGSYEQYF. CDR3 nucleotides: TGTGCCAGCAGCCGAGACAGGGGCTCGTACGAGCAGTACTTC.

The sample holds a few counts of this clone. V gene TRBV3-1 (or the pseudogene TRBV3-2) combines with J gene TRBJ1-2; a possible D gene is TRBD1 (5 bases). The V end was cut by 1 base, the J end by 8 bases, with 8 bases between. Germline CDR1 and CDR2: LGHDT and YNNKEL (reference sequence). This CDR3 comprises 12 residues. CDR3 sequence (DNA): TGTGCCAGCAGCCAAGTAGGGGTAGGCTACACCTTC. This encodes CASSQVGVGYTF.

CDR3: CASSYAGYGEQYF. The CDR3 coding sequence is TGTGCCAGCAGTTACGCGGGATACGGCGAGCAGTACTTC. J is TRBJ2-7 and V is TRBV6-2 or TRBV6-3; D is possibly TRBD2 (6 bases). The CDR3 is 13 residues long. V lost 2 bases and J lost 6, with 11 bases in between. CDR1 MNHEY and CDR2 SVGEGT come from the germline V gene.

This clone was counted between two and nine times. The rearrangement uses TRBV12-3 or TRBV12-4 and TRBJ1-5; a weak D match, TRBD1 (5 bases). The CDR3 is 13 residues long. The germline V and J ends were trimmed by 4 bases and 3 bases, with 7 bases remaining between them. For the CDR3, the DNA is TGTGCCAGCAGTTGGGGGGTCAATCAGCCCCAGCATTTT. Residues: CASSWGVNQPQHF.

The chain carries TRBV29-1 and TRBJ1-5; weak D call: TRBD1 (5 bases). This CDR3 region has 12 residues. Germline CDR1 and CDR2: SQVTM and ANQGSEA. V was clipped by 6 bases and J by 6 bases, with 12 bases between them. The CDR3 region is CSVAGLGQPQHF. CDR3 sequence (DNA): TGCAGCGTGGCAGGGTTAGGTCAGCCCCAGCATTTT.

This chain uses TRBV10-3 with TRBJ2-5, with 9 bases identical to TRBD2. V lost 0 bases, J lost 4 bases, and 3 bases stayed unmatched. In germline, CDR1 is ENHRY, CDR2 SYGVKD. The length of the CDR3 is 15 residues. For the CDR3, the DNA is TGTGCCATCAGTGAGTCAGTGACTAGCGGAGAGACCCAGTACTTC. Translated: CAISESVTSGETQYF.

The V and J genes are TRBV11-2 and TRBJ2-7, with D unresolved. Deletions cut 8 bases from V and 2 bases from J, with 4 bases between. The V gene's germline CDR1 is SGHAT and CDR2 FQNNGV. The CDR3 extends over 10 amino acids. The CDR3 nucleotides are TGTGCCAGCGGGACCTACGAGCAGTACTTC. It codes for CASGTYEQYF.

The rearrangement joins TRBV10-3 to TRBJ2-7, with TRBD1 matching over 11 bases. Trimming cost V 5 bases and J 9 bases; bases outside gene matches: 12. Germline lookup yields CDR1 ENHRY and CDR2 SYGVKD. This CDR3 region has 15 residues. The CDR3 reads CAISRTGGRFGAQYF. CDR3 nucleotides: TGTGCCATCAGTCGGACAGGGGGCCGTTTCGGTGCGCAGTACTTC.

The chain has TRBV5-1 and TRBJ2-7; 12 bases map to TRBD1. Germline-derived CDR1 and CDR2 are SGHRS and YFSETQ. V shed 4 bases and J 4 bases; nucleotides not matched to a gene: 9. This CDR3 has 16 residues. In DNA, the CDR3 is TGCGCCAGCAGCGCACAACCGGGACAGGGGGCTTACGAGCAGTACTTC. It encodes CASSAQPGQGAYEQYF. Supplemented by reference TRBV5-1 and TRBJ2-7, the full variable domain reads KAGVTQTPRYLIKTRGQQVTLSCSPISGHRSVSWYQQTPGQGLQFLFEYFSETQRNKGNFPGRFSGRQFSNSRSEMNVSTLELGDSALYLCASSAQPGQGAYEQYFGPGTRLTVT.

The gene calls are TRBV14 and TRBJ2-7; D is possibly TRBD1 (5 bases). CDR1 and CDR2 (germline): SGHDN, FVKESK. Trimming shortened V by 2 bases and J by 0 bases, and 23 bases separated the two germline ends. The CDR3 has 19 residues. For the CDR3, the DNA is TGTGCCAGCAGCCAATATGTCCCAAATTACGGCAGGGCCTCCTACGAGCAGTACTTC. Its translation is CASSQYVPNYGRASYEQYF.

This clone was detected a few times. The chain links TRBV5-5 to TRBJ2-7; no clear D. This CDR3 contains 16 residues. The ends were cut back, 0 bases at V and 4 bases at J, with 17 bases in the middle. CDR1 SGHKS and CDR2 YYEKEE come from the germline V gene (reference sequence). The CDR3 here is CASSLALERIGYEQYF. The DNA for the CDR3 is TGTGCCAGCAGCTTGGCCCTTGAGAGGATAGGGTACGAGCAGTACTTC. The full variable domain, completed using reference TRBV5-5 and TRBJ2-7, is DAGVTQSPTHLIKTRGQQVTLRCSPISGHKSVSWYQQVLGQGPQFIFQYYEKEERGRGNFPDRFSARQFPNYSSELNVNALLLGDSALYLCASSLALERIGYEQYFGPGTRLTVT.

J is TRBJ1-1 and V is TRBV27; D might be TRBD1 (5 bases). The germline CDR1 and CDR2 sequences are MNHEY and SMNVEV (reference sequence). V shed 7 bases and J shed 1 base, with 13 bases lying between them. This CDR3 has 14 residues. The CDR3 is CASTKGDGNTEAFF. In DNA, the CDR3 is TGTGCCAGCACCAAAGGGGATGGGAACACTGAAGCTTTCTTT.

This chain joins TRBV15 and TRBJ1-6; D unresolved. The CDR3 consists of 16 residues. Germline lookup yields CDR1 LNHNV and CDR2 YYDKDF (reference sequence). Trimming took 0 bases from V and 15 from J, leaving 21 bases between them. DNA of the CDR3: TGTGCCACCAGCAGAGATCATGGTGGTTCCTTAGTTGTCCTCCACTTT. This gives the protein CATSRDHGGSLVVLHF.

The chain employs TRBV5-1 and TRBJ2-2; 9 bases line up with TRBD1. The junction had 10 bases not matched to a gene; V was cut back by 2 bases and J by 2 bases. The CDR3 spans 18 residues. Germline CDR1 is SGHRS and CDR2 is YFSETQ. CDR3 in DNA: TGCGCCAGCAGCTTAGGGGGCCCGGGACAGGGAAACACCGGGGAGCTGTTTTTT. Translation gives CASSLGGPGQGNTGELFF.

The CDR3 region has the DNA TGTGCCAGCAGCCCAATAGCGGGAGTGGGGGAGACCCAGTACTTC. Translation gives CASSPIAGVGETQYF. The J gene is TRBJ2-5, the V gene TRBV7-2; 9 bases are shared with TRBD2. The J segment lost 5 bases and the V segment lost 5 bases, leaving 9 bases of the junction unmatched. The CDR3 totals 15 residues. From germline, CDR1 is SGHTA and CDR2 FQGNSA.

The V call is TRBV5-8, the J call TRBJ2-1, with D tentatively TRBD2 (5 bases). The CDR3 length is 15 residues. The ends were cut back, 0 bases at V and 0 bases at J, with 7 bases in the middle. Germline V gene sequence: CDR1 SGHTS, CDR2 YDEGEE. For the CDR3, the DNA is TGTGCCAGCAGCTTGGATGGGAGCTCCTACAATGAGCAGTTCTTC. This gives the protein CASSLDGSSYNEQFF.

The J gene is TRBJ1-3, the V gene TRBV9; D remains unclear. CDR3 length equals 15 residues. V dropped 0 bases and J dropped 0 bases, with 7 bases sitting between them. The germline CDR1 and CDR2 sequences are SGDLS and YYNGEE. This CDR3 is CASSVGDGSGNTIYF. Written as DNA, the CDR3 is TGTGCCAGCAGCGTAGGAGACGGCTCTGGAAACACCATATATTTT.

This clone was seen just once. CDR3 DNA: TGTGCCAGCAAACTAACAGGGAAAGGTGAGCAGTTCTTC. Translating it yields CASKLTGKGEQFF. V and J are TRBV6-5 and TRBJ2-1; D may be TRBD1 (6 bases). CDR1 is MNHEY and CDR2 is SVGAGI in the germline V gene. V was pared by 7 bases and J by 9 bases, with 16 bases between. The CDR3 has 13 amino acids.

This sequence joins TRBV11-2 and TRBJ2-1; a possible D gene is TRBD2 (6 bases). The V gene lost 0 bases and the J gene lost 5 bases, with 17 bases spanning the gap. From germline, CDR1 is SGHAT and CDR2 FQNNGV. CDR3 length equals 17 residues. This chain's CDR3 is CASSLDFGTGVHNEQFF. CDR3 DNA: TGTGCCAGCAGCTTAGACTTCGGGACTGGGGTCCACAATGAGCAGTTCTTC.

The V call is TRBV27, the J call TRBJ2-7, with D possibly matching TRBD2 (6 bases). This CDR3 comprises 14 residues. Trimming shortened V by 7 bases and J by 2 bases, and 15 bases separated the two germline ends. CDR1 and CDR2 (germline): MNHEY, SMNVEV (reference sequence). The CDR3 bases are TGTGCCAGCAAGCCAGGAGGGCCCGCCTACGAGCAGTACTTC. Protein product: CASKPGGPAYEQYF.

J is TRBJ2-2 and V is TRBV11-2, with 8 bases matching TRBD2. The V and J ends lost 5 bases and 5 bases, in that order; junction bases with no gene match: 7. Germline V gene sequence: CDR1 SGHAT, CDR2 FQNNGV. This CDR3 is built from 15 residues. The CDR3 loop is CASSRSGSWTGELFF. DNA of the CDR3: TGTGCCAGCAGCCGGAGCGGGAGTTGGACCGGGGAGCTGTTTTTT.

V usage is TRBV4-1 and J usage is TRBJ2-2; D ambiguous. Trimming pared 1 base from V and 7 bases from J, leaving 10 bases between. CDR3 size: 14 residues. CDR1 and CDR2 from the germline V gene are MGHRA and YSYEKL. Here the CDR3 DNA reads TGCGCCAGCAGCCAAGCAGGTTATAACGGGGAGCTGTTTTTT. This translates into CASSQAGYNGELFF.

J is TRBJ1-1 and V is TRBV6-6; 7 bases align to TRBD1. Trimming took 2 bases from V and 6 from J; bases not matched to a gene: 9. Germline CDR1 MNHNY, CDR2 SVGAGI (reference sequence). This CDR3 is 15 amino acids long. CDR3 amino acids: CASSYPGQDGAEAFF. For the CDR3, the DNA is TGTGCCAGCAGTTACCCCGGACAGGATGGCGCTGAAGCTTTCTTT.